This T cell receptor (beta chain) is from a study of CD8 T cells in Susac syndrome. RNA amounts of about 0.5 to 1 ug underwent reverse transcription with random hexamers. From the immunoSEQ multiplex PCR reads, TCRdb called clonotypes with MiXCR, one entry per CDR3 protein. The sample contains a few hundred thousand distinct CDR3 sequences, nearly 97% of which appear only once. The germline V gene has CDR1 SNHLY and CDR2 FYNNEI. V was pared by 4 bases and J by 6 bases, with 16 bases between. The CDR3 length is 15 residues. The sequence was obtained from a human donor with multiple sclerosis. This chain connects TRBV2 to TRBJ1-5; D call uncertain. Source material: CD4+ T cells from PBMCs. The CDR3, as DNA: TGTGCCAGCAGTGCAAGGCAGGCGGAGAGTCAGCCCCAGCATTTT. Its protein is CASSARQAESQPQHF.